This TCR beta chain was recovered during a study of blood T cell repertoires in COVID-19. Turning to the study itself: Researchers got acute and convalescent COVID-19 samples from the United States, Italy and Spain.

CDR3 length: 15 residues. Germline V gene data show CDR1 as KGHSH and CDR2 as LQKENI. V trimming: 3 bases; J trimming: 9 bases; junction bases outside the gene matches: 8. The protocol was immunoSEQ multiplex PCR, while the TCRdb copy is restricted to in-frame clones and leaves out a portion. The sample comprises hundreds of thousands of clones, nearly 90% of which are singletons, and under 4% rests with the top ten. This TCR was sampled from a man aged 18 to 29 with active or convalescent COVID-19. The chain recombines TRBV18 with TRBJ1-6, with 7 bases matching TRBD1. Sequencing used peripheral blood. The CDR3 region is CASSPRQGDASPLHF. The CDR3 nucleotides are TGTGCCAGCTCACCGAGACAGGGAGACGCTTCACCCCTCCACTTT.